This T cell receptor (beta chain) was recorded in a study of beta chain features in type 1 diabetes. This CDR3 is 16 amino acids long. Germline CDR1 is SEHNR and CDR2 is FQNEAQ (reference sequence). The ends were cut back, 1 base at V and 3 bases at J, with 15 bases in the middle. Reverse transcription of all isolated RNA meant that expressed TCRB transcripts were sequenced. Using immunoSEQ multiplex PCR, the repertoire was profiled, and TCRdb retains in-frame clones only, with some absent. This sample carries nearly 250,000 clones, over 65% of them seen once, and the ten largest clones take around 0.057%. Study conclusions and caveats: VDJ junctions from patients with type 1 diabetes contained fewer insertions and more deletions. Across patients, naive, central memory and Treg TCRB repertoires exhibited apparently greater similarity than was observed across healthy donors.

Via the markers CD45RO/CCR7/CD25/CD127/CD95/CD27, stem cell-like memory, regulatory, central memory and naive CD4+ cells were sorted. As concerns this clone: Its antigen is currently unknown.

The sample was naive CD4+ T cells from blood. This TCR was sampled from a man younger than 40 in good health. The chain employs TRBV7-9 and TRBJ2-5; D is undetermined. CDR3 protein: CASSLDGLRREETQYF. In nucleotides, the CDR3 is TGTGCCAGCAGCTTAGATGGCCTCAGGCGCGAAGAGACCCAGTACTTC.